This TCR beta chain emerged from a study of blood T cell repertoires in COVID-19. Methods used by the authors: From reference gene primer amplification, estimates of nucleated cell counts were derived. Generated by immunoSEQ multiplex PCR, the TCRdb table keeps only in-frame clones and is missing some. The DNA was the basis for D and trimming; V, J and clone size are from that table. The sample includes 200,000 or so clones, around four fifths seen only once; the top ten take more than 4.5%. Those enrolled, adults aged 18 to 89 years, came from 25 or so US areas. Cohort allocation depended upon clinical history that participants reported. Before they entered the study, exposed participants had met a COVID-19 case within 2 weeks. The junction had 7 bases not matched to a gene; V was cut back by 4 bases and J by 5 bases. The CDR3 runs 15 residues. Germline V gene lookup returns CDR1 KGHSH and CDR2 LQKENI.

The sample taken for sequencing was PBMCs or T cells enriched from blood (not recorded which). This clonotype was sampled from a woman between 45 and 65 years old who had been exposed to COVID-19. The chain recombines TRBV18 with TRBJ1-4; TRBD1 matches 7 bases. In DNA form, the CDR3 reads TGTGCCAGCTCACTTCTTGGGACAGAGAATGAAAAACTGTTTTTT. As protein: CASSLLGTENEKLFF.